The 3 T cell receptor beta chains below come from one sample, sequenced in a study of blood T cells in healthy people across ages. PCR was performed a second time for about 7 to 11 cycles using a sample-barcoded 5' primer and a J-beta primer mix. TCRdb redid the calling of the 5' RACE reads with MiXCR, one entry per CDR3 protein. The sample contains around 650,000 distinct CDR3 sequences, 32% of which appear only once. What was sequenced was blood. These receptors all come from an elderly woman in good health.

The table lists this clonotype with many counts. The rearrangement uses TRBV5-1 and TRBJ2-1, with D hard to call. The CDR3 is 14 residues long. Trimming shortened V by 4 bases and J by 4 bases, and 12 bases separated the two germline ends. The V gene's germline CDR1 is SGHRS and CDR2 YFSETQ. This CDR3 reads CASSPQANYNEQFF. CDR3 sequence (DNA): TGCGCCAGCAGCCCACAAGCGAATTACAATGAGCAGTTCTTC.

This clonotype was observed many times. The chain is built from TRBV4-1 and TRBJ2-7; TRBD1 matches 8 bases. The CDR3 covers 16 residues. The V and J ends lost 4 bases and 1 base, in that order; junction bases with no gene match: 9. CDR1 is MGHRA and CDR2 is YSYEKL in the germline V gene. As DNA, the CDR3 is TGCGCCAGCAGCCCCAGGGAGACAGGGGAGTCCTACGAGCAGTACTTC. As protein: CASSPRETGESYEQYF.

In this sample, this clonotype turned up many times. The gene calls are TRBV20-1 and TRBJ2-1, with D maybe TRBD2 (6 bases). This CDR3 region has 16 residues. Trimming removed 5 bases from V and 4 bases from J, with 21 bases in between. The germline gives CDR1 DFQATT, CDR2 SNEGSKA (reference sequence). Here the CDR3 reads CSAAADGVADYNEQFF. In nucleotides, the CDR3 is TGCAGTGCTGCCGCCGATGGTGTAGCGGATTACAATGAGCAGTTCTTC.